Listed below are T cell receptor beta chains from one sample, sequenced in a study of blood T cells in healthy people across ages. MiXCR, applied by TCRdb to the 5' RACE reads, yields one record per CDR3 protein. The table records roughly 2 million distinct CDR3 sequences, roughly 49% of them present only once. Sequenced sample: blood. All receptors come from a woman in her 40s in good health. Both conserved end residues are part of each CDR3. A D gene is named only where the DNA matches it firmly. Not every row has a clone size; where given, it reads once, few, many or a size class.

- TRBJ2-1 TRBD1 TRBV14 CASSQDRVGKQFF TGTGCCAGCAGCCAGGACAGGGTGGGTAAGCAGTTCTTC
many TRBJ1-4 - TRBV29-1 CSVRGGGRSEKLFF TGCAGCGTTCGAGGGGGGGGTAGAAGTGAAAAACTGTTTTTT
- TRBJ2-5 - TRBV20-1 CSAESGETQYF TGCAGTGCCGAGTCGGGCGAGACCCAGTACTTC
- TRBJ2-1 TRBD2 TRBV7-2 CASSLATSGGRLNEQFF TGTGCCAGCAGCTTAGCAACTAGCGGGGGCCGGTTAAATGAGCAGTTCTTC
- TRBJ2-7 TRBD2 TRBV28 CASTYPGLPHEQYF TGTGCCAGCACTTATCCGGGACTACCTCACGAGCAGTACTTC
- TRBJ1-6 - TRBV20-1 CSAVGQGNSPPHF -
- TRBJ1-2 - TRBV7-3 CASSVGGPELNGYTF TGTGCCAGCAGCGTAGGGGGACCGGAATTGAATGGCTACACCTTC
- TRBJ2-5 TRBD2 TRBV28 CASSLTSSSGYQYF TGTGCCAGCAGTTTAACGTCGTCTAGCGGATACCAGTACTTC
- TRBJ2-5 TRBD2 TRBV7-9 CASSLARTSGGSVQETQYF TGTGCCAGCAGCTTGGCCCGGACTAGCGGGGGGTCAGTACAAGAGACCCAGTACTTC
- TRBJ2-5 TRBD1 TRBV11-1 CASSLDIKTGGSETQYF TGTGCCAGCAGCTTAGATATCAAAACAGGGGGCTCGGAGACCCAGTACTTC
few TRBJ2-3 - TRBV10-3 CAISKTGTFTDTQYF TGTGCCATCAGCAAAACCGGGACTTTCACAGATACGCAGTATTTT
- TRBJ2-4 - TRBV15 CATSLEAGENIQYF TGTGCCACCAGCCTGGAGGCCGGGGAAAACATTCAGTACTTC
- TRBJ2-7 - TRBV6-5 CASSYGGLTGEQYF TGTGCCAGCAGTTACGGGGGACTCACGGGCGAGCAGTACTTC
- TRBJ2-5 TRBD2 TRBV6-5 CASRGGGRETQYF TGTGCCAGTCGCGGGGGAGGTAGGGAGACCCAGTACTTC
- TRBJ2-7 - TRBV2 CASSVPGSYEQYF TGTGCCAGCAGTGTTCCGGGCTCCTACGAGCAGTACTTC
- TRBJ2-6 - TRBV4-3 CASSHRIGDLGANVLTF TGCGCCAGCAGCCACAGGATCGGGGATTTAGGGGCCAACGTCCTGACTTTC
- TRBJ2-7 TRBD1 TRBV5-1 CASSLAGQNLNYEQYF TGCGCCAGCAGCTTGGCGGGACAGAACTTAAACTACGAGCAGTACTTC
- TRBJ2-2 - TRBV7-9 CASSSRGTGNTGELFF TGTGCCAGCAGCTCGCGAGGGACGGGCAACACCGGGGAGCTGTTTTTT
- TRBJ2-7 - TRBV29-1 CSVAKPTSSHEQYF TGCAGCGTTGCCAAGCCTACCTCGTCCCACGAGCAGTACTTC
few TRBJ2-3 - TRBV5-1 CASSLARSASTDTQYF TGCGCCAGCAGCTTGGCCAGGAGCGCTAGCACAGATACGCAGTATTTT
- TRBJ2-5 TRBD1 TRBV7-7 CASSPPGDRARTQYF TGTGCTAGCAGCCCGCCAGGGGACAGGGCACGGACCCAGTACTTC
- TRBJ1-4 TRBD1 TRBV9 CASSGGTGEEKLFF TGTGCCAGCAGCGGCGGGACAGGGGAAGAAAAACTGTTTTTT
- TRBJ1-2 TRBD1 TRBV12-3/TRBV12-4 CASTPGTGDVYGYTF TGTGCCAGCACCCCCGGGACAGGGGACGTCTATGGCTACACCTTC